The 20 T cell receptor beta chains below all came from one sample that was sequenced in a study of technical replicates of blood from a few donors. The data were produced by immunoSEQ multiplex PCR, yet TCRdb's version contains in-frame clones alone and is incomplete. Among around 85,000 clones listed, approximately 94% were seen once. The specimen sequenced was T cells isolated from PBMCs. Receptors were obtained from a human donor in good health.

The CDR3 region has the DNA TGTGCCAGCAGCCGCGGCGGGGGACAGGGTCTCTACGAGCAGTACTTC. Protein product: CASSRGGGQGLYEQYF. The chain links TRBV9 to TRBJ2-7; 9 positions agree with TRBD1. CDR3 length: 16 residues. CDR1 is SGDLS and CDR2 is YYNGEE in the germline V gene. Trimming removed 4 bases from V and 3 bases from J; junction bases left unmatched: 11.

The chain is built from TRBV28 and TRBJ1-4; D may be TRBD1 (6 bases). V lost 5 bases, J lost 0 bases, and 10 bases lay in between. This CDR3 contains 15 residues. Germline V gene sequence: CDR1 MDHEN, CDR2 SYDVKM. CDR3 DNA: TGTGCCAGCAGTCCGGGACATGCAACTAATGAAAAACTGTTTTTT. Amino acid sequence: CASSPGHATNEKLFF.

The chain recombines TRBV7-6 with TRBJ1-4; TRBD1 is a possible D gene (6 bases). CDR3 size: 11 residues. Germline CDR1 is SGHVS and CDR2 is FNYEAQ. V was cut by 4 bases and J by 12 bases, with 9 bases left in between. The chain's CDR3 is CASSSTGELFF. The CDR3, as DNA: TGTGCCAGCAGCTCGACAGGTGAACTGTTTTTT.

The V and J genes are TRBV5-6 and TRBJ2-1, with 11 bases aligning to TRBD2. The trim removed 4 bases at V and 2 bases at J, leaving 5 bases unmatched. Germline CDR1 SGHDT, CDR2 YYEEEE. This CDR3 spans 16 amino acids. The CDR3 loop reads CASSLPGLAAYNEQFF. CDR3 nucleotide sequence: TGTGCCAGCAGCCTCCCGGGACTAGCGGCCTACAATGAGCAGTTCTTC.

This clone was observed once. The chain combines TRBV6-1 with TRBJ1-5, with D perhaps TRBD1 (6 bases). V was pared by 4 bases and J by 4 bases, with 14 bases between. There are 15 residues in the CDR3. Germline CDR1 and CDR2: MNHNS and SASEGT. The CDR3 DNA reads as TGTGCCAGCAGTGCCCGGGACACTTATAATCAGCCCCAGCATTTT. Encoded protein: CASSARDTYNQPQHF.

The CDR3 nucleotides read TGTGCCAGCAGGGCACTAGCGGGAGGCCCAGGGGAGACCCAGTACTTC. This codes for CASRALAGGPGETQYF. The rearrangement joins TRBV7-6 to TRBJ2-5, with TRBD2 matching over 12 bases. The V gene end was trimmed by 6 bases and the J gene end by 5 bases; junction bases not matched to a gene: 10. The CDR3 sequence is 16 residues long. Germline values: CDR1 SGHVS, CDR2 FNYEAQ. Drawing the rest from reference TRBV7-6 and TRBJ2-5, the complete variable domain is GAGVSQSPRYKVTKRGQDVALRCDPISGHVSLYWYRQALGQGPEFLTYFNYEAQQDKSGLPNDRFSAERPEGSISTLTIQRTEQRDSAMYRCASRALAGGPGETQYFGPGTRLLVL.

V is TRBV28 and J is TRBJ1-1; TRBD1 matches 7 bases. Trimming cost V 5 bases and J 6 bases; bases outside gene matches: 3. Germline V gives CDR1 MDHEN, CDR2 SYDVKM. The CDR3 has 12 residues. CDR3 loop: CASSTGAPEAFF. CDR3 DNA sequence: TGTGCCAGCAGTACAGGGGCCCCTGAAGCTTTCTTT. Supplemented by reference TRBV28 and TRBJ1-1, the full variable domain reads DVKVTQSSRYLVKRTGEKVFLECVQDMDHENMFWYRQDPGLGLRLIYFSYDVKMKEKGDIPEGYSVSREKKERFSLILESASTNQTSMYLCASSTGAPEAFFGQGTRLTVV.

A few counts support this clone. This chain connects TRBV30 to TRBJ1-1; no definite D call. Per the germline V gene, CDR1 is GTSNPN and CDR2 is SVGIG (reference sequence). The CDR3 runs 13 residues. V gave up 0 bases and J gave up 1 base, with 6 bases separating them. The CDR3, as DNA: TGTGCCTGGAGTGTTCCGGGGAACACTGAAGCTTTCTTT. Its translation is CAWSVPGNTEAFF. Full variable domain (missing parts from reference TRBV30 and TRBJ1-1): SQTIHQWPATLVQPVGSPLSLECTVEGTSNPNLYWYRQAAGRGLQLLFYSVGIGQISSEVPQNLSASRPQDRQFILSSKKLLLSDSGFYLCAWSVPGNTEAFFGQGTRLTVV.

This sequence joins TRBV6-6 and TRBJ1-2, with 12 bases aligning to TRBD1. Per germline, CDR1 MNHNY and CDR2 SVGAGI (reference sequence). The CDR3 loop spans 15 amino acids. V gave up 3 bases and J gave up 7 bases; unmatched junction bases: 6. Written as DNA, the CDR3 is TGTGCCAGCAGTTATCGGGACAGGGGGCCCGGTGGCTACACCTTC. Protein sequence: CASSYRDRGPGGYTF.

This rearrangement joins TRBV29-1 to TRBJ2-7; tentatively, D is TRBD2 (6 bases). Germline loops: CDR1 SQVTM, CDR2 ANQGSEA. Deletions cut 7 bases from V and 2 bases from J, with 12 bases between. The CDR3 is made up of 12 amino acids. The CDR3 nucleotides are TGCAGCGCCGCTCGGGGGACCTACGAGCAGTACTTC. This sequence encodes CSAARGTYEQYF.

V gene TRBV9 combines with J gene TRBJ2-7; TRBD2 matches at 12 bases. This CDR3 spans 16 amino acids. V was pared by 2 bases and J by 8 bases, with 11 bases of the junction left unmatched. Germline V gives CDR1 SGDLS, CDR2 YYNGEE. The CDR3 spells CASSVDPTSGRKKQYF. Here the CDR3 DNA reads TGTGCCAGCAGCGTCGACCCGACTAGCGGGAGAAAGAAGCAGTACTTC.

This chain connects TRBV27 to TRBJ2-7; TRBD1 aligns across 7 bases. Germline V gene data show CDR1 as MNHEY and CDR2 as SMNVEV (reference sequence). The CDR3 has 15 residues. V lost 5 bases and J lost 0; bases outside the gene matches: 7. CDR3 in DNA: TGTGCCAGCAGTCCCTACAGGGGATCCTCCTACGAGCAGTACTTC. This translates into CASSPYRGSSYEQYF.

Concerning this clone: At one of its ends the junction is not consistent with the germline gene, which may arise from a read error. The V gene is TRBV7-9, the J gene TRBJ1-2, with a tentative D call TRBD1 (6 bases). This CDR3 contains 14 residues. CDR1 is SEHNR and CDR2 is FQNEAQ in the germline V gene (reference sequence). CDR3: CACRNGQNNYGYTF. The CDR3 DNA reads as TGTGCCTGCAGAAACGGACAGAATAACTATGGCTACACCTTC.

The chain combines TRBV11-3 with TRBJ2-3, with 9 bases lining up with TRBD2. V was pared by 5 bases and J by 2 bases, with 5 bases of the junction left unmatched. The CDR3 covers 15 residues. In germline, CDR1 is SGHNT, CDR2 YENEEA. The DNA of the CDR3 is TGTGCCAGCAGCGTGAGCGGGGGGTCCACAGATACGCAGTATTTT. It yields the protein CASSVSGGSTDTQYF. Drawing the rest from reference TRBV11-3 and TRBJ2-3, the complete variable domain is EAGVVQSPRYKIIEKKQPVAFWCNPISGHNTLYWYLQNLGQGPELLIRYENEEAVDDSQLPKDRFSAERLKGVDSTLKIQPAELGDSAVYLCASSVSGGSTDTQYFGPGTRLTVL.

The chain combines TRBV9 with TRBJ2-1; 8 nucleotides align to TRBD2. J gave up 4 bases and V 0 bases, and 6 bases lay outside the gene matches. This CDR3 is built from 16 residues. Germline CDR1 and CDR2: SGDLS and YYNGEE. CDR3 nucleotide sequence: TGTGCCAGCAGCGTAGAAATAGCGGGGCTGTACAATGAGCAGTTCTTC. Residues: CASSVEIAGLYNEQFF. The full variable domain, its missing parts supplied by reference TRBV9 and TRBJ2-1, is DSGVTQTPKHLITATGQRVTLRCSPRSGDLSVYWYQQSLDQGLQFLIQYYNGEERAKGNILERFSAQQFPDLHSELNLSSLELGDSALYFCASSVEIAGLYNEQFFGPGTRLTVL.

The rearrangement joins TRBV5-5 to TRBJ1-3, with TRBD1 matching over 8 bases. Unmatched junction bases numbered 10, after V lost 0 bases and J lost 8 bases. Germline values: CDR1 SGHKS, CDR2 YYEKEE (reference sequence). This CDR3 is 16 amino acids long. This CDR3 reads CASSLDLGTGRDTIYF. In DNA form, the CDR3 reads TGTGCCAGCAGCTTGGATCTCGGGACAGGCCGTGACACCATATATTTT.

This chain joins TRBV28 and TRBJ2-2; 11 bases are shared with TRBD1. The CDR3 is made up of 14 amino acids. Trimming removed 6 bases from V and 6 bases from J; junction bases left unmatched: 3. Per the germline V gene, CDR1 is MDHEN and CDR2 is SYDVKM. The CDR3 nucleotides read TGTGCCAGCAGAGGACAGGGGGCGGCCGGGGAGCTGTTTTTT. Translated: CASRGQGAAGELFF.

This chain uses TRBV4-1 with TRBJ2-6; 10 bases agree with TRBD1. Trimming at V came to 4 bases and at J to 0 bases, leaving 6 bases not matched to a gene. The CDR3 sequence is 18 residues long. Germline CDR1 MGHRA, CDR2 YSYEKL. Here the CDR3 DNA reads TGCGCCAGCAGCCCACTACGGGACAGGGGCTCTGGGGCCAACGTCCTGACTTTC. It codes for CASSPLRDRGSGANVLTF.

The chain couples TRBV14 to TRBJ1-2; D gene uncertain. The V end was cut by 4 bases, the J end by 4 bases, with 7 bases between. This CDR3 has 12 residues. Germline V gives CDR1 SGHDN, CDR2 FVKESK. CDR3 bases: TGTGCCAGCAGCCCGGGAAGCTATGGCTACACCTTC. It yields the protein CASSPGSYGYTF.

The chain couples TRBV28 to TRBJ2-7, with D hard to call. V lost 4 bases and J lost 3, with 4 bases in between. Germline CDR1 is MDHEN and CDR2 is SYDVKM. The CDR3 extends over 11 amino acids. The CDR3 loop is CASSSHYEQYF. The CDR3 DNA follows: TGTGCCAGCAGTTCCCACTACGAGCAGTACTTC.